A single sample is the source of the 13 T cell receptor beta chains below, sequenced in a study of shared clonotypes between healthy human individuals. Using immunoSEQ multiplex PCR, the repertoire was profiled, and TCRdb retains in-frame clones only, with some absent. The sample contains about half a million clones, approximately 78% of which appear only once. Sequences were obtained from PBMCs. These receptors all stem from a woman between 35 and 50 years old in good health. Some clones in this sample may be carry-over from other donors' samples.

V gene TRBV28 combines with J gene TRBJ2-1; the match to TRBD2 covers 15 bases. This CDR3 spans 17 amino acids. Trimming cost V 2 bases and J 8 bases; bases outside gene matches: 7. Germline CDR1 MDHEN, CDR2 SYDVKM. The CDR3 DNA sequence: TGTGCCAGCAGTTTAGCCCAGGGACTAGCGGGGGGCGATGAGCAGTTCTTC. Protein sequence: CASSLAQGLAGGDEQFF.

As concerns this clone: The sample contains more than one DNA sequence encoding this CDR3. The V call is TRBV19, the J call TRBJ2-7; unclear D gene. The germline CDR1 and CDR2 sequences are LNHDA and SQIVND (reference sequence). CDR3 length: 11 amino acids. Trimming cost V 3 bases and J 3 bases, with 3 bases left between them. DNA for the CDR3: TGTGCCAGTAGTATTGGCTACGAGCAGTACTTC. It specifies CASSIGYEQYF.

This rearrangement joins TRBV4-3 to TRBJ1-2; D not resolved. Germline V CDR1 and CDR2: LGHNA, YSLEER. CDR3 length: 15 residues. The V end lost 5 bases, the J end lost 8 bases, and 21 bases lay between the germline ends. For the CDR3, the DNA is TGCGCCAGCAGCGACCCCTTGAAGCTAGAAGACGGCTACACCTTC. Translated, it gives CASSDPLKLEDGYTF.

DNA for the CDR3: TGTGCCAGCAGCCGACTAGCGGGAGTTGGGGAGACCCAGTACTTC. Protein product: CASSRLAGVGETQYF. The J gene is TRBJ2-5, the V gene TRBV2; TRBD2 agrees at 12 bases. The trim removed 6 bases at V and 5 bases at J, leaving 7 bases unmatched. The CDR3 is made up of 15 amino acids. Germline loops: CDR1 SNHLY, CDR2 FYNNEI.

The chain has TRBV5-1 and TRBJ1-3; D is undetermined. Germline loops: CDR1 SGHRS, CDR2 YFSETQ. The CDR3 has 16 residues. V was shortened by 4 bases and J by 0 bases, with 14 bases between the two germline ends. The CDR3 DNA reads TGCGCCAGCAGCCCCGGCCTTTCCTCCTCTGGAAACACCATATATTTT. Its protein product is CASSPGLSSSGNTIYF.

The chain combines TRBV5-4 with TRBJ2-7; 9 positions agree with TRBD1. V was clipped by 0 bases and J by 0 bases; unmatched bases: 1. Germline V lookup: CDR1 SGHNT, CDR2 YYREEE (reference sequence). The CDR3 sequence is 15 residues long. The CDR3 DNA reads TGTGCCAGCAGCTTGGTACAGGGGGCCTCCTACGAGCAGTACTTC. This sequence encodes CASSLVQGASYEQYF.

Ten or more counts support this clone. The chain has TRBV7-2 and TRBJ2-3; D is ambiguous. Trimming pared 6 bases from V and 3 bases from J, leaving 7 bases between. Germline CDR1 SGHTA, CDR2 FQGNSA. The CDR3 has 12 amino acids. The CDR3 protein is CASSTITDTQYF. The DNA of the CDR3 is TGTGCCAGCAGTACCATTACAGATACGCAGTATTTT.

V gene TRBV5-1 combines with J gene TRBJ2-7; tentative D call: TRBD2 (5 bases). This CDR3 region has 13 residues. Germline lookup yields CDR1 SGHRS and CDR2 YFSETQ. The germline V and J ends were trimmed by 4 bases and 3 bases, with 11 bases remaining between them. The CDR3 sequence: CASSPGNVYEQYF. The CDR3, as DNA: TGCGCCAGCAGCCCCGGGAATGTCTACGAGCAGTACTTC.

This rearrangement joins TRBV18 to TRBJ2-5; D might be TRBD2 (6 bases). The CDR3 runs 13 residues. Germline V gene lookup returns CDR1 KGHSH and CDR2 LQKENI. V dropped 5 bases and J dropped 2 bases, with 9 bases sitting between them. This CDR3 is CASSTGTQETQYF. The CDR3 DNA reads TGTGCCAGCTCAACCGGGACTCAAGAGACCCAGTACTTC.

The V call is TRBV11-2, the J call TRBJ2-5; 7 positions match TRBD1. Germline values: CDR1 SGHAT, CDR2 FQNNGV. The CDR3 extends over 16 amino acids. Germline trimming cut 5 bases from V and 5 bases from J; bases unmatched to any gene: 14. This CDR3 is CASSERQGSWLETQYF. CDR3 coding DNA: TGTGCCAGCAGCGAAAGACAGGGCTCATGGTTGGAGACCCAGTACTTC.

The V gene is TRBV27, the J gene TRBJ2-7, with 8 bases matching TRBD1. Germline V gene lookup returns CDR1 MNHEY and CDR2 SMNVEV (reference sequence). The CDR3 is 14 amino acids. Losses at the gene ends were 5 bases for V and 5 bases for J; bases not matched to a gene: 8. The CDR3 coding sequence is TGTGCCAGCAGTCGTGGACAGGGAGCCCACGAGCAGTACTTC. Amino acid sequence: CASSRGQGAHEQYF.

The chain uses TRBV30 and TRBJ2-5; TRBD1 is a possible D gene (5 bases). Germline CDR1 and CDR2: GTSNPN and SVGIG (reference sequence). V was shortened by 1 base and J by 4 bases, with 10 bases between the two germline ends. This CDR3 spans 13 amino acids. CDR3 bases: TGTGCCTGGAGTGCGGCAGGGTCAGAGACCCAGTACTTC. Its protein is CAWSAAGSETQYF.

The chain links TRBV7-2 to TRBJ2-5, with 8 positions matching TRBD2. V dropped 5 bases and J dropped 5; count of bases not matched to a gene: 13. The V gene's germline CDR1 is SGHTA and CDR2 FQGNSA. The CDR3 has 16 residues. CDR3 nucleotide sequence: TGTGCCAGCAGCCCCCTAGGGGGGACTAGGTGGGAGACCCAGTACTTC. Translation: CASSPLGGTRWETQYF.